This T cell receptor beta chain derives from a study of CD8 T cells in Susac syndrome. Germline V gene data show CDR1 as DFQATT and CDR2 as SNEGSKA (reference sequence). With V trimmed by 7 bases and J by 4 bases, 6 bases remained unmatched. The CDR3 is made up of 13 amino acids. An amount of RNA that ranged from roughly 0.45 to 1 ug was reverse transcribed with random hexamers. Amplification of the TCR beta CDR3 was carried out by immunoSEQ multiplex PCR, which spanned a total of 54 Vbeta and 13 Jbeta segments. MiXCR, run by TCRdb on the immunoSEQ multiplex PCR reads, gives a single entry per CDR3 protein. The table lists about 300,000 distinct CDR3 sequences, about 91% of them singletons. The study used treatment-naive patients who had stable or active relapsing-remitting disease as multiple sclerosis controls. The CD8+ and CD4+ T cells were negatively isolated, with the TEMRA cells enriched by FACS.

Sequencing used CD8+ T cells from PBMCs. The TCR originated in a human donor with multiple sclerosis. The genes are TRBV20-1 and TRBJ2-5; 10 nucleotides align to TRBD2. The CDR3 coding sequence is TGCAGTGGGGCTAGCGGGAGTGCAGAGACCCAGTACTTC. Its protein product is CSGASGSAETQYF.